The clone carrying this T cell receptor beta chain is a singleton in its sample. Its antigen is not known. This entry comes from a study of ipilimumab plus nivolumab after autologous stem cell transplantation. Looking at the study overall: A median of roughly eight nivolumab and 4 or 5 ipilimumab doses were given. Both relapsed and primary refractory DLBCL were included. Findings and limits, study-wide: The authors say TCR, Treg and microbiome findings warrant further study.

The CDR3 is 15 amino acids. Germline CDR1 reads MNHEY; CDR2 reads SVGAGI. V shed 1 base and J shed 4 bases, with 13 bases lying between them. Data came from immunoSEQ multiplex PCR; TCRdb stores just in-frame clones and leaves some out. The table includes about 19,000 clones, roughly four fifths detected once. Checkpoint therapy with ipilimumab 1 mg/kg began 14 to 28 days after transplant. The V call is TRBV6-5, the J call TRBJ1-2; TRBD1 might be the D (6 bases). Sequencing was performed on PBMCs, taken in a trial of ipilimumab plus nivolumab as post-transplant consolidation. This TCR was recovered from a male donor with diffuse large B-cell lymphoma. CDR3 DNA sequence: TGTGCCAGCAGTTACTTTTCTCTAGGGGGCTATGGCTACACCTTC. Protein product: CASSYFSLGGYGYTF.